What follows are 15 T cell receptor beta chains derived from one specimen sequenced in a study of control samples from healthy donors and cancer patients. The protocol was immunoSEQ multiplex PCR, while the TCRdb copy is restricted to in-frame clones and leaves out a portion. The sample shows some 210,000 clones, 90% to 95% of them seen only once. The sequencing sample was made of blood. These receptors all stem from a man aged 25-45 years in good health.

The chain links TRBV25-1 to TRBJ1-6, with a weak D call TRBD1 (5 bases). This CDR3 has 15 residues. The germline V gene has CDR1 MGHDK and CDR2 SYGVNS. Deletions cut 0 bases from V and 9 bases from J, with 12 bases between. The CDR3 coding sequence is TGTGCCAGCAGTGAATATGGAGGGGCCGGTTCACCCCTCCACTTT. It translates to CASSEYGGAGSPLHF.

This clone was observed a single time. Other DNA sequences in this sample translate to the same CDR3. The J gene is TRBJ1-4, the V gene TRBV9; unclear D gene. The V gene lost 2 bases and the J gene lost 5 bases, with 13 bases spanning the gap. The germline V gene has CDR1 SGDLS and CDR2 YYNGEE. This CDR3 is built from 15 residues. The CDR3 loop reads CASSVGTGRNEKLFF. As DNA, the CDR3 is TGTGCCAGCAGCGTTGGTACGGGGAGGAATGAAAAACTGTTTTTT.

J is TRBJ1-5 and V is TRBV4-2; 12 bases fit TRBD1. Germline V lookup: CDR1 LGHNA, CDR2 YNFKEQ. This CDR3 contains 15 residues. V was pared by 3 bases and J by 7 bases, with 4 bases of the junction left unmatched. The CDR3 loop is CASSQGQGANQPQHF. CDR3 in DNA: TGTGCCAGCAGCCAGGGACAGGGGGCGAACCAGCCCCAGCATTTT.

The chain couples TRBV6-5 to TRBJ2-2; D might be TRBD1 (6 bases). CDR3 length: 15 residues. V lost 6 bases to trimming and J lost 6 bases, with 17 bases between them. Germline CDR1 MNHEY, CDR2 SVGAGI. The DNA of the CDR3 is TGTGCCAGCAGCATTACAGGGATCGGCGCCGGGGAGCTGTTTTTT. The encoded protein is CASSITGIGAGELFF.

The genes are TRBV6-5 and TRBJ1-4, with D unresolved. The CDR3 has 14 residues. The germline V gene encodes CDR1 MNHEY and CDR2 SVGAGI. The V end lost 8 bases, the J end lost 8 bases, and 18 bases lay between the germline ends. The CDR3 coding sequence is TGTGCCAGCGCGAGCCAACAGAGACAAGAAAAACTGTTTTTT. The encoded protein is CASASQQRQEKLFF.

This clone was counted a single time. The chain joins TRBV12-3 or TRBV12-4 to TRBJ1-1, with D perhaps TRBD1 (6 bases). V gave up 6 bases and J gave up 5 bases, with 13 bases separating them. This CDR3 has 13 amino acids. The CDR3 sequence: CASSLYRDTEAFF. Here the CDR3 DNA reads TGTGCCAGCAGCCTCTACAGGGATACTGAAGCTTTCTTT.

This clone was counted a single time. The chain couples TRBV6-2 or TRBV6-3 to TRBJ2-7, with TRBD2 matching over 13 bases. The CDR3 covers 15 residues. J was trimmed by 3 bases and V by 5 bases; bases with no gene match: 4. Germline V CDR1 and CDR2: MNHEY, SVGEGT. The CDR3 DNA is TGTGCCAGCAGTAAGACTAGCGGGGGGCACTACGAGCAGTACTTC. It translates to CASSKTSGGHYEQYF.

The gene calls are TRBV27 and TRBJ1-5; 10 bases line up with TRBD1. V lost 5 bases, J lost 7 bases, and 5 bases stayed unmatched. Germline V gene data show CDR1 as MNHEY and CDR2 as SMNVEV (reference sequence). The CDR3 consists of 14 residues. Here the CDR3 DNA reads TGTGCCAGCAGTACGACAGGGGGCGGGCAGCCCCAGCATTTT. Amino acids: CASSTTGGGQPQHF.

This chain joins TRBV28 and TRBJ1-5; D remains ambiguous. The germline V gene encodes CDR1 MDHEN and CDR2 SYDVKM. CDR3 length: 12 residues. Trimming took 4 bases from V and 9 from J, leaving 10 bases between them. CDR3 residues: CASSSIPRPQHF. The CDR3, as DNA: TGTGCCAGCAGTTCTATCCCTCGGCCCCAGCATTTT.

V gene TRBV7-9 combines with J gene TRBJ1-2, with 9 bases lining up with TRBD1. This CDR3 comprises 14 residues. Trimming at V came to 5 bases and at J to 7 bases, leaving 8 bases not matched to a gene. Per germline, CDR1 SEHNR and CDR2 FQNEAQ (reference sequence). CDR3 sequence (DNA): TGTGCCAGCAGCCCGGGGGACAGGGATACTGGCTACACCTTC. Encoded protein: CASSPGDRDTGYTF.

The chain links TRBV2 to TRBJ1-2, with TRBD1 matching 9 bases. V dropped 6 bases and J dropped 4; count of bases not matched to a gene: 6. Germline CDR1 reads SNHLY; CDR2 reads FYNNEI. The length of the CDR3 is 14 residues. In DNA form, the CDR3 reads TGTGCCAGCAGGCGGACAGGGGTTGGCTATGGCTACACCTTC. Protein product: CASRRTGVGYGYTF.

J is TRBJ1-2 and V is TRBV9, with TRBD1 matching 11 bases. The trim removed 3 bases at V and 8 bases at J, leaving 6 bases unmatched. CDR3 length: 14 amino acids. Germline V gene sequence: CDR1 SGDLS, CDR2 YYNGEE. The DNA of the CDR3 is TGTGCCAGCAGCGCTGGACAGGGGGCTTTGGGCTACACCTTC. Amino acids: CASSAGQGALGYTF.

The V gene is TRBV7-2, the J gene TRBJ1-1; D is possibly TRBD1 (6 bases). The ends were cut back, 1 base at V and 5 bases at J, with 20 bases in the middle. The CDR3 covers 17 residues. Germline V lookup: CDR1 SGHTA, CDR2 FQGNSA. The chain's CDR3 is CASSLVPGGPYETEAFF. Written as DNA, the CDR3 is TGTGCCAGCAGCTTAGTCCCCGGGGGCCCCTATGAGACTGAAGCTTTCTTT.

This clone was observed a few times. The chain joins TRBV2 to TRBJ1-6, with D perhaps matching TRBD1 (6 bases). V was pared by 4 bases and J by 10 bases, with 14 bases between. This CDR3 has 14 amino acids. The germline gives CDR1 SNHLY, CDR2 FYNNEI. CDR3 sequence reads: CASSVAGERSPLHF. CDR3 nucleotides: TGTGCCAGCAGTGTGGCAGGGGAGCGCTCACCCCTCCACTTT.

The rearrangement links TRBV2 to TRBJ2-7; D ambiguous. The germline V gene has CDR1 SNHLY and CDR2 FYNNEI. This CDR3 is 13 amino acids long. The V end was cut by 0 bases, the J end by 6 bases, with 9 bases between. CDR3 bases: TGTGCCAGCAGTGAAGCCGTAATGGGCGAGCAGTACTTC. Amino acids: CASSEAVMGEQYF.